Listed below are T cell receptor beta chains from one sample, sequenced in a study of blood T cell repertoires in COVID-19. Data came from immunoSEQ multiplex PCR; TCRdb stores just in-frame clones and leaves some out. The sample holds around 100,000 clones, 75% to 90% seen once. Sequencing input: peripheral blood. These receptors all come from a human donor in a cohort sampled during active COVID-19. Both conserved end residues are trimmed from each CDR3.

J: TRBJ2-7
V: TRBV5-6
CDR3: ASSTGTGAYEQY

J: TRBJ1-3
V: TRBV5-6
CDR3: ASSFSGSGNTIY

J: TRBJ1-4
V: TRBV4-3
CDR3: ASSQEWVLEKLF

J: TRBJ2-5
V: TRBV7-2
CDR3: ASSSSLETQY

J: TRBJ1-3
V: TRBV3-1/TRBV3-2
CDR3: ASSQGTGSGNTIY

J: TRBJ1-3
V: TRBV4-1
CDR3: ASSQEPKSGVISGNTIY

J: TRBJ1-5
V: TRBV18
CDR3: ASSPPGSQPQH

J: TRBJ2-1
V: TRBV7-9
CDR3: ASSVAGQGGAYNEQF

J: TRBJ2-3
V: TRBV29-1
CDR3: SVRDGTGGTDTQY

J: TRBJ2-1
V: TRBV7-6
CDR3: ASSLVGRGSGGGSSYNEQF

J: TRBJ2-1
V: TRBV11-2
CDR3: ASSFTTGTPIAHNEQF

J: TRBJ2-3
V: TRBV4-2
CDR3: ASSQGLAGGRHTQY

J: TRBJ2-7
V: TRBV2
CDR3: ASKGQSYEQY

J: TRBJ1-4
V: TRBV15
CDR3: ATSRDRGGYEKLF

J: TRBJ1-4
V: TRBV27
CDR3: ASSLRGAGGMGKLF

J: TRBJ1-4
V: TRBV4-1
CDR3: ASSQDLDEKLF

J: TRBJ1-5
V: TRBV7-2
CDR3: ASSLDQGGKQPQH

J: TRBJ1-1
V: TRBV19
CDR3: ASSNRGGTEAF

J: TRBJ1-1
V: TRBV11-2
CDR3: ASSASGGLNTEAF

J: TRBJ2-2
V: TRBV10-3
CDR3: AISEAQAGTGELF

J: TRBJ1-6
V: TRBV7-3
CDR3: ASSLGSGNSPLH

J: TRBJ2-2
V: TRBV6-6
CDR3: ASSPASGGNTGELF

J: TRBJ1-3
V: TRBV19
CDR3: ASSLGQGSGNTIY

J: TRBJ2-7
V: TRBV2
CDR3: ASNREGAAYEQY

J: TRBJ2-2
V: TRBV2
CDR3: ASSFWGGTANTGELF

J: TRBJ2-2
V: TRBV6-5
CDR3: ASSVTPTGELF

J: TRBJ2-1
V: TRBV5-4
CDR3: ASSLGVAGGGNEQF

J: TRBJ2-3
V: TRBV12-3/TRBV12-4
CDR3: ASSSAGTSVQY

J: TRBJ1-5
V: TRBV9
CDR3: ASSLTGFGNQPQH

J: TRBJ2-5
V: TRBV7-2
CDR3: ASSSTAGGQETQY

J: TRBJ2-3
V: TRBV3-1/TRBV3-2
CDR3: ASSLRRGALTDTQY

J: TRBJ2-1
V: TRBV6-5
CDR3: ATKPGGSWDEQF

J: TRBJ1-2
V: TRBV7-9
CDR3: ASTATGQFNGYT

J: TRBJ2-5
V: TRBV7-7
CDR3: ASSSRQGLIETQY

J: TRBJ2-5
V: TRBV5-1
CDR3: ASSLGARGQETQY

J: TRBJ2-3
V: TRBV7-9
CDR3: ASSLQRAISTDTQY

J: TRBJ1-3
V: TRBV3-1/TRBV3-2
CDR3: ASSHKGGAGGNTIY

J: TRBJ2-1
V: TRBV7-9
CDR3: ASSGVGLSYNEQF

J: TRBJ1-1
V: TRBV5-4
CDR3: ASRLDSGGFTEAF

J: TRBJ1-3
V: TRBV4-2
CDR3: ASSQARGSGNTIY

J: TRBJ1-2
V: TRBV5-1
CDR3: ASRIAGTGVGYT

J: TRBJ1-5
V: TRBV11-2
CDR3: ASSLDWLGEPQH

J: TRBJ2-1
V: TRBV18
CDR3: ASSPPTGGSYNEQF

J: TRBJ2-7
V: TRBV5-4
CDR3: ASSRYLAGGNEQY

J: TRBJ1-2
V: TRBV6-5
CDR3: ASRTGTNYGYT

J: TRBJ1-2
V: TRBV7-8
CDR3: ASSFGESNYGYT

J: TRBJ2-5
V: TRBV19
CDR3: ASSIGTGQETQY

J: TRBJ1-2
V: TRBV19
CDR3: ASSRTTGVYGYT

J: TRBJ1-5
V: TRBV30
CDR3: AWSGIGTGGQPQH

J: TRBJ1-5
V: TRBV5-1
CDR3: ASSLEGASQPQH